The 16 T cell receptor beta chains presented below share a single source sample, sequenced in a study of CD8 T cells in ankylosing spondylitis. TCRdb ran MiXCR on the 5' RACE reads and lists one entry per CDR3 protein. The sample lists about 160,000 distinct CDR3 sequences; around 17% were seen once. Sample: blood, either unsorted or a sorted T cell fraction (not recorded which). The source is a male donor with ankylosing spondylitis or in good health (not recorded which).

This clonotype was observed a few times. CDR3 nucleotide sequence: TGTGCCAGCAGCCACGAGGGTTTAGAAAAACTGTTTTTT. It encodes CASSHEGLEKLFF. The chain combines TRBV6-1 with TRBJ1-4; no firm D call. Deletions cut 6 bases from V and 8 bases from J, with 13 bases between. Germline CDR1 MNHNS, CDR2 SASEGT. The CDR3 contains 13 residues.

The chain uses TRBV5-1 and TRBJ2-5, with 10 positions matching TRBD2. The V gene's germline CDR1 is SGHRS and CDR2 YFSETQ. V dropped 3 bases and J dropped 4; count of bases not matched to a gene: 12. The CDR3 runs 17 residues. Here the CDR3 reads CASSSTSGPTRGETQYF. The CDR3 DNA follows: TGCGCCAGCAGCTCGACTAGCGGGCCCACTCGCGGAGAGACCCAGTACTTC.

This clonotype has a count of ten or more. DNA for the CDR3: TGTGCCAGCAGCCAAGACTGGAATGAGCAGTTCTTC. Protein sequence: CASSQDWNEQFF. The chain combines TRBV14 with TRBJ2-1, with unresolved D. This CDR3 has 12 residues. V lost 0 bases and J 7 bases, leaving 4 bases between the germline ends. Germline CDR1 reads SGHDN; CDR2 reads FVKESK.

This clonotype showed up many times. V usage is TRBV5-1 and J usage is TRBJ2-3; D may be TRBD2 (5 bases). Germline V CDR1 and CDR2: SGHRS, YFSETQ. The germline V and J ends were trimmed by 7 bases and 2 bases, with 8 bases remaining between them. The CDR3 has 12 residues. The DNA for the CDR3 is TGCGCCAGCCGAGCGGACACAGATACGCAGTATTTT. The encoded protein is CASRADTDTQYF.

This clonotype has a handful of counts. The rearrangement uses TRBV5-1 and TRBJ1-1, with 7 nucleotides matching TRBD1. The CDR3 has 15 residues. V lost 4 bases and J lost 2; bases outside the gene matches: 8. The germline CDR1 and CDR2 sequences are SGHRS and YFSETQ. The CDR3 bases are TGCGCCAGCAGCCCGAAGACAGGGTATAACACTGAAGCTTTCTTT. This translates into CASSPKTGYNTEAFF.

This clonotype was recorded a few times. V gene TRBV28 combines with J gene TRBJ2-7; weak D call: TRBD1 (5 bases). The germline gives CDR1 MDHEN, CDR2 SYDVKM. This CDR3 has 15 amino acids. Trimming shortened V by 3 bases and J by 3 bases, and 15 bases separated the two germline ends. CDR3 nucleotide sequence: TGTGCCAGCAGTTTGATCAGGGTAAAGGGCTACGAGCAGTACTTC. Residues: CASSLIRVKGYEQYF.

In its sample, this clonotype was seen many times. This sequence joins TRBV20-1 and TRBJ2-3; 10 nucleotides align to TRBD2. The germline gives CDR1 DFQATT, CDR2 SNEGSKA (reference sequence). V lost 5 bases to trimming and J lost 2 bases; unmatched junction nucleotides: 1. There are 13 residues in the CDR3. The CDR3 sequence is CSAGLAVTDTQYF. The CDR3 DNA sequence: TGCAGTGCTGGACTAGCGGTCACAGATACGCAGTATTTT.

On this clonotype itself: This may be a read error, as it is one base from a much larger clone. This chain joins TRBV28 and TRBJ2-7; 10 bases are shared with TRBD1. Per germline, CDR1 MDHEN and CDR2 SYDVKM. The CDR3 length is 15 residues. As DNA, the CDR3 is TGTGCCAGCAGATCGACAGGGGGCTTTTCCTACGCGCAGTACTTC. This sequence encodes CASRSTGGFSYAQYF.

In this sample, this clonotype turned up many times. This chain links TRBV5-1 with TRBJ2-3; the D gene is possibly TRBD2 (6 bases). Looked up from germline, CDR1 is SGHRS and CDR2 is YFSETQ. Trimming took off 6 bases at V and 3 bases at J, with 14 bases between the two ends. The CDR3 covers 14 residues. The CDR3 DNA is TGCGCCAGCACTATAGGGGCGGGGACAGATACGCAGTATTTT. Translated, it gives CASTIGAGTDTQYF.

This clonotype was counted only a few times. The V and J genes are TRBV7-9 and TRBJ2-3; D unclear. Germline-derived CDR1 and CDR2 are SEHNR and FQNEAQ (reference sequence). The V gene lost 5 bases and the J gene lost 1 base, with 10 bases spanning the gap. The CDR3 totals 14 residues. In nucleotides, the CDR3 is TGTGCCAGCAGCCTGTCGGAGCGCACAGATACGCAGTATTTT. This sequence encodes CASSLSERTDTQYF.

Many counts were recorded for this clonotype. This chain's CDR3 is CSARAPAGVEDTQYF. The CDR3 nucleotides are TGCAGTGCTAGAGCTCCGGCGGGAGTGGAAGATACGCAGTATTTT. The rearrangement links TRBV20-1 to TRBJ2-3, with 7 bases lining up with TRBD2. Per the germline V gene, CDR1 is DFQATT and CDR2 is SNEGSKA (reference sequence). This CDR3 has 15 residues. V shed 1 base and J 5 bases; nucleotides not matched to a gene: 9.

This chain connects TRBV5-1 to TRBJ2-7, with 8 positions matching TRBD1. V dropped 4 bases and J dropped 4; count of bases not matched to a gene: 10. Germline lookup yields CDR1 SGHRS and CDR2 YFSETQ. The CDR3 sequence is 15 residues long. CDR3 sequence reads: CASSGTTGASYEQYF. CDR3 DNA: TGCGCCAGCAGCGGGACGACAGGGGCATCTTACGAGCAGTACTTC.

This clonotype was recorded many times. The CDR3 spells CASSPTSGSDTYEQYF. In DNA form, the CDR3 reads TGTGCCAGCAGCCCGACTAGCGGGAGTGATACCTACGAGCAGTACTTC. The chain recombines TRBV7-3 with TRBJ2-7; 12 nucleotides match TRBD2. Looked up from germline, CDR1 is SGHTA and CDR2 is FQGTGA. The V segment lost 5 bases and the J segment 2 bases; nucleotides outside the gene matches: 7. The CDR3 sequence is 16 residues long.

This clonotype was observed many times. This chain joins TRBV27 and TRBJ2-1, with 11 bases aligning to TRBD2. CDR1 and CDR2 (germline): MNHEY, SMNVEV (reference sequence). V was pared by 2 bases and J by 3 bases, with 3 bases of the junction left unmatched. CDR3 length equals 16 residues. In DNA form, the CDR3 reads TGTGCCAGCAGTTTAAGGGGACTAGCGGTCTACAATGAGCAGTTCTTC. It is translated as CASSLRGLAVYNEQFF.

This rearrangement joins TRBV12-1 to TRBJ2-1; TRBD2 is the table's D call and was not checked against the DNA. TRBV12-1 is marked as a pseudogene. The CDR3 has 17 residues. The CDR3 nucleotides read TGTGCCAGCACTCAATTTCGGTCAGGCAGGGACGGCGATGAGCAGTTCTTC. It translates to CASTQFRSGRDGDEQFF.

In this sample, this clonotype turned up a few times. The chain joins TRBV6-5 to TRBJ2-1; D call uncertain. The CDR3 runs to 11 residues. Looked up from germline, CDR1 is MNHEY and CDR2 is SVGAGI. The V gene lost 2 bases and the J gene lost 10 bases, with 6 bases spanning the gap. CDR3 nucleotides: TGTGCCAGCAGTTACAGGGAAGAGCAGTTCTTC. Translation gives CASSYREEQFF.